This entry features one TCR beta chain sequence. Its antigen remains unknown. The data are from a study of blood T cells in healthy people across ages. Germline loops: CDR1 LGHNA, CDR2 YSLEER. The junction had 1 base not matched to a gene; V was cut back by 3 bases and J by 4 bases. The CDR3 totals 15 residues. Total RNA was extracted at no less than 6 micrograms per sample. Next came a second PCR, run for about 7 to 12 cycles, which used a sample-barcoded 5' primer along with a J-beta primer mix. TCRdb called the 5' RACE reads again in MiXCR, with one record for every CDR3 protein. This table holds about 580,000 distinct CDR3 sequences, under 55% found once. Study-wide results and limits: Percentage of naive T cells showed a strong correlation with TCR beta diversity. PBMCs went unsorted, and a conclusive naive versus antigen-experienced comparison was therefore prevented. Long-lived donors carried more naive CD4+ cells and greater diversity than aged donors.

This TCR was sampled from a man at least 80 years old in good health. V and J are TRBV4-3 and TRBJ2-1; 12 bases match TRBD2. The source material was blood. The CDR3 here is CASSHGLAGYNEQFF. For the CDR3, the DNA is TGCGCCAGCAGCCACGGACTAGCGGGGTACAATGAGCAGTTCTTC.